The 2 T cell receptor beta chains listed next were all sequenced from one sample in a study of cytomegalovirus exposure and HLA in healthy donors. PCR involved 60 Vbeta and 13 Jbeta primers. Sequencing was performed with immunoSEQ multiplex PCR; in TCRdb, only in-frame clones are kept and a portion is missing. This table holds about 160,000 clones, 80% to 85% found once. The sequencing sample was made of PBMCs. All receptors derive from a man between 25 and 39 years old in good health and CMV-seronegative.

The chain joins TRBV5-1 to TRBJ2-5, with TRBD1 matching 9 bases. CDR1 and CDR2 (germline): SGHRS, YFSETQ. After removal of 2 bases from V and 4 bases from J, the junction contained 6 bases not matched to a gene. This CDR3 comprises 15 residues. The CDR3 region is CASSLQGAEGETQYF. The CDR3 DNA is TGCGCCAGCAGCTTACAGGGGGCCGAAGGAGAGACCCAGTACTTC.

The count of this clone is one. This chain links TRBV6-6 with TRBJ2-7; tentatively, D is TRBD2 (5 bases). Germline CDR1 is MNHNY and CDR2 is SVGAGI (reference sequence). The CDR3 sequence is 13 residues long. The V gene lost 4 bases and the J gene lost 4 bases, with 11 bases spanning the gap. CDR3: CASSSLAGYEQYF. The DNA for the CDR3 is TGTGCCAGCAGTTCCCTCGCGGGTTACGAGCAGTACTTC.